The sequence of this T cell receptor (beta chain) was determined in a study of response to subunit inactivated influenza vaccine. The germline V gene has CDR1 SNHLY and CDR2 FYNNEI. The CDR3 loop spans 13 amino acids. Deletions cut 7 bases from V and 7 bases from J, with 16 bases between. One entry per CDR3 protein results from TCRdb running MiXCR on the RT-PCR reads. The sample contains 500,000 to 600,000 distinct CDR3 sequences, approximately 15% of which appear only once. The source of this sequence is a man aged 50 to 69 who received an inactivated influenza vaccine. The genes are TRBV2 and TRBJ1-2; TRBD1 might be the D (5 bases). The sample here was CD4+ T cells sorted from PBMCs, taken around 25 months after vaccination. The CDR3 bases are TGTGCCAGCAACCTTGGGCAGGGTGGTGGCTACACCTTC. Amino acids: CASNLGQGGGYTF.